Listed below are T cell receptor beta chains from one sample, sequenced in a study of glioma-infiltrating T cells. MiXCR, run by TCRdb on the multiplex PCR reads, gives a single entry per CDR3 protein. The sample includes about 400,000 distinct CDR3 sequences, 41% of them seen just once. The sequencing sample was made of glioma tissue, nonneoplastic brain tissue, or PBMCs (not recorded which). The source is a human donor with low-grade glioma or glioblastoma, undergoing nonglioma brain surgery, or in good health (not recorded which). The CDR3 runs from the conserved cysteine through the conserved F or W. The D gene is left open where the match is weak. Size tells how often a clone was seen (once, few, many) or the class of an expanded clone, and some rows leave it out.

J | size | V | D | DNA | CDR3
TRBJ2-6 | . | TRBV19 | . | TGTGCCAGTAGTATTTCGGGAGTCACTGATGGGGCCAACGTCCTGACTTTC | CASSISGVTDGANVLTF
TRBJ2-7 | many | TRBV27 | . | TGTGCCAGCAGTCCACGGAAGGGAAAGGGTCACGAGCAGTACTTC | CASSPRKGKGHEQYF
TRBJ2-1 | . | TRBV5-1 | TRBD2 | TGCGCCAGCATTGAGGGAGGGACTAGCGGCAATGAGCAGTTCTTC | CASIEGGTSGNEQFF
TRBJ1-5 | . | TRBV4-1 | . | TGCGCCAGCAGGCAAAGTCGGGGGAACAATCAGCCCCAGCATTTT | CASRQSRGNNQPQHF
TRBJ2-1 | many | TRBV2 | . | TGTGCCAGCAGGTCCATGTCCTACAATGAGCAGTTCTTC | CASRSMSYNEQFF
TRBJ2-1 | many | TRBV6-1 | TRBD1 | TGTGCCTCGAGGCAGGGGGCGAATGAGCAGTTCTTC | CASRQGANEQFF
TRBJ1-2 | many | TRBV27 | . | TGTGCCAGCAGTTTGTCACGGGGGGTCTATGGCTACACCTTC | CASSLSRGVYGYTF
TRBJ2-1 | . | TRBV20-1 | . | TGCAGTGCCCCTCGACTAGTTAATGAGCAGTTCTTC | CSAPRLVNEQFF
TRBJ2-7 | many | TRBV6-2/TRBV6-3 | . | TGTGCCAGCAGTTCCGACAGTGTGCAGCAGTACTTC | CASSSDSVQQYF
TRBJ2-1 | . | TRBV28 | . | TGTGCCAGTCTCGGCGGGATAAGCGCCTACAATGAGCAGTTCTTC | CASLGGISAYNEQFF
TRBJ2-3 | . | TRBV28 | . | TGTGCCAGCAGTTTCCTCGGCAGGGCTAGCACAGATACGCAGTATTTT | CASSFLGRASTDTQYF
TRBJ2-3 | many | TRBV20-1 | TRBD2 | TGCAGTGCTAGAGATTTGACCGCGGGAGGCGGGGTAGATACGCAGTATTTT | CSARDLTAGGGVDTQYF
TRBJ1-5 | few | TRBV6-1 | TRBD1 | TGTGCCAGCCAAGACAGGGCGCGGCAGCCCCAGCATTTT | CASQDRARQPQHF
TRBJ2-3 | many | TRBV18 | . | TGTGCCAGCTCACCACTTAGGACGGGCCAAGGCACAGATACGCAGTATTTT | CASSPLRTGQGTDTQYF
TRBJ2-1 | . | TRBV7-2 | TRBD1 | TGTGCCAGCAGCTTCCGACAGGGCCAGCAGTTCTTC | CASSFRQGQQFF
TRBJ1-6 | . | TRBV14 | TRBD1 | TGTGCCAGCAGCTTCGGGACAGGGGGTAGACCCCTCCACTTT | CASSFGTGGRPLHF
TRBJ1-1 | few | TRBV20-1 | . | TGCAGTGCTAGAGACAGGACGAAAAACACTGAAGCTTTCTTT | CSARDRTKNTEAFF
TRBJ1-6 | . | TRBV2 | . | TGTGCCAGCAGGGGGGACGGACTAGACTCACCCCTCCACTTT | CASRGDGLDSPLHF
TRBJ1-2 | . | TRBV4-3 | TRBD1 | TGCGCCAGCAGCCAAGTTCAGGGGGACGATGGCTACACCTTC | CASSQVQGDDGYTF
TRBJ2-3 | few | TRBV19 | . | TGTGCCAGTACCAACGCCGGGCTGCGGATCGGCGCAGATACGCAGTATTTT | CASTNAGLRIGADTQYF
TRBJ1-1 | many | TRBV2 | . | TGTGCCAGCAGTCCCAACAGGAACACTGAAGCTTTCTTT | CASSPNRNTEAFF
TRBJ2-7 | few | TRBV20-1 | . | TGCAGTGCTAGAGATTTCAACGAGCAGTACTTC | CSARDFNEQYF
TRBJ2-1 | . | TRBV2 | . | TGTGCCAGCAAATGGACTTATGAGCAGTTCTTC | CASKWTYEQFF
TRBJ2-5 | . | TRBV28 | TRBD2 | TGTGCCAGCACCCCCATTTTAGAACTAGCGGGAAGTAGAGGGACCCAGTACTTC | CASTPILELAGSRGTQYF
TRBJ1-2 | . | TRBV4-1 | TRBD1 | TGCGCCAGCAGCCCCCGGGACAGCGGTTATGGCTACACCTTC | CASSPRDSGYGYTF
TRBJ2-7 | . | TRBV28 | . | TGTGCCAGCACCACTCCCTACCCCTACGAGCAGTACTTC | CASTTPYPYEQYF
TRBJ2-7 | few | TRBV7-6 | TRBD2 | TGTGCCAGCAGCTCGACTAGCGGCGAGCAGTACTTC | CASSSTSGEQYF
TRBJ1-2 | few | TRBV20-1 | TRBD1 | TGCAGTGCCAGCCCCCCGGGACAGGGCTGGGGCGAGGGTGGCTACACCTTC | CSASPPGQGWGEGGYTF
TRBJ1-2 | few | TRBV3-1 | . | TGTGCCAGCAGCCCTACGCTAGGAGTCAACTATGGCTACACCTTC | CASSPTLGVNYGYTF
TRBJ2-7 | few | TRBV20-1 | . | TGCAGTGCTAAGGAGCCGGGGGCGTCCTACGAGCAGTACTTC | CSAKEPGASYEQYF
TRBJ1-3 | many | TRBV6-1 | . | TGTGCCAGCACTCACCCAGGGGCTGGAAACACCATATATTTT | CASTHPGAGNTIYF
TRBJ2-3 | few | TRBV18 | TRBD1 | TGTGCCAGCTCACCACCGACCGGGACAGGGTTTGCAGATACGCAGTATTTT | CASSPPTGTGFADTQYF
TRBJ2-7 | . | TRBV29-1 | TRBD1 | TGCAGCGCCGGAGGTTGGGGGGACAGGGGAACAGAGCAGTACTTC | CSAGGWGDRGTEQYF
TRBJ2-3 | many | TRBV6-1 | . | TGTGCCAGCAGTCACCGGGACAGCACAGATACGCAGTATTTT | CASSHRDSTDTQYF
TRBJ2-3 | . | TRBV4-1 | . | TGCGCCAGCAGCTCCGGTAGCGGTGGAACTAGCACAGATACGCAGTATTTT | CASSSGSGGTSTDTQYF
TRBJ2-6 | . | TRBV6-6 | . | TGTGCCAGCAGTTACCATCCTCCGGGACCGTTAGGCTCTGGGGCCAACGTCCTGACTTTC | CASSYHPPGPLGSGANVLTF
TRBJ2-7 | . | TRBV20-1 | TRBD2 | TGCAGTGCTCTAGGATCTAGCGGGCCCGCCCGGTCGTACTTC | CSALGSSGPARSYF
TRBJ2-3 | . | TRBV18 | . | TGTGCCAGCTCACCACCGGTTGGGACAGATACGCAGTATTTT | CASSPPVGTDTQYF
TRBJ2-7 | many | TRBV27 | . | TGTGCCAGCAGTTCAGGGTTTGTGCAGTACTTC | CASSSGFVQYF
TRBJ2-1 | few | TRBV14 | . | TGTGCCAGCAGCTCGCGCAATGAGCAGTTCTTC | CASSSRNEQFF
TRBJ2-2 | many | TRBV6-1 | TRBD2 | TGTGCCAGCAGTTCGGCGGGAGGTCCCGGGGAGCTGTTTTTT | CASSSAGGPGELFF
TRBJ2-6 | . | TRBV15 | . | TGTGCCACCAGCGGACGGGGTCGAGGGGCCAACGTCCTGACTTTC | CATSGRGRGANVLTF
TRBJ2-7 | . | TRBV7-9 | . | TGTGCCAGCAGATCGCCCTACAATGAGCAGTACTTC | CASRSPYNEQYF
TRBJ2-1 | once | TRBV20-1 | . | TGCAGTACTCCTCGGGTCCTTCCCTACAATGAGCAGTTCTTC | CSTPRVLPYNEQFF
TRBJ2-1 | few | TRBV28 | TRBD1 | TGTGCCAGCAGGGGGGCGACAGGGAGCTCCTACAATGAGCAGTTCTTC | CASRGATGSSYNEQFF
TRBJ1-1 | once | TRBV27 | . | TGTGCCAGCAAATCCGACTTTGAAGCTTTCTTC | CASKSDFEAFF
TRBJ1-1 | . | TRBV29-1 | . | TGCAGCGTTCAAGAAGCGAGGATGAACACTGAAGCTTTCTTT | CSVQEARMNTEAFF
TRBJ2-3 | . | TRBV5-1 | . | TGCGCCAGCAGCTTGGTTCTACCATCTAGCACAGATACGCAGTATTTT | CASSLVLPSSTDTQYF
TRBJ1-5 | many | TRBV20-1 | . | TGCAGTGCTGGGTCGGGGGATCAGCCCCAGCATTTT | CSAGSGDQPQHF
TRBJ2-7 | many | TRBV24-1 | . | TGTGCCACCAGTGATTATCCCCGGAGCTACGAGCAGTACTTC | CATSDYPRSYEQYF
TRBJ2-5 | few | TRBV7-2 | TRBD2 | TGTGCCAGCAGCTCCCCGACTAGCGGGAGGGCCCACAACCAAGAGACCCAGTACTTC | CASSSPTSGRAHNQETQYF
TRBJ1-2 | . | TRBV4-2 | . | TGTGCCAGCAGCCAAGATACCGCCGGGGGGAACTATGGCTACACCTTC | CASSQDTAGGNYGYTF
TRBJ1-3 | few | TRBV10-3 | . | TGTGCCATCGCCAAGCGGGATGGGCAGGCCCCCGCCGGAAACACCATATATTTT | CAIAKRDGQAPAGNTIYF
TRBJ2-5 | many | TRBV27 | . | TGTGCCAGCAGTTTATGGGCAGGGGTCGAGACCCAGTACTTC | CASSLWAGVETQYF
TRBJ1-5 | few | TRBV19 | TRBD1 | TGTGCCAGTAGTATGGGAAGAACAGGGGACAATCAGCCCCAGCATTTT | CASSMGRTGDNQPQHF